These 30 T cell receptor beta chains originate from one sample sequenced in a study of spatial heterogeneity in lung cancer. No antigen has been identified for these receptors. Described time point: sample taken at primary tumor resection. TCRdb reanalysed the 5' RACE reads using MiXCR and keeps one entry per CDR3 protein. The sample lists some 10,000 distinct CDR3 sequences; just over 14% were seen once. Study-level results: It was found that expanded intratumoral alpha and beta TCR counts tracked tumor mutation counts.

Sequencing used lung tumor tissue, obtained at surgery. These receptors were collected from a male donor with early-stage non-small cell lung cancer.

This clonotype was counted many times. The V and J genes are TRBV29-1 and TRBJ2-1; D may be TRBD1 (5 bases). Between the trimmed V and J ends, which lost 3 bases and 7 bases, there was a span of 13 bases. Per the germline V gene, CDR1 is SQVTM and CDR2 is ANQGSEA. The CDR3 runs 13 residues. The CDR3 DNA reads as TGCAGCGTTGATAAGGTCCAGGGAAATGAGCAGTTCTTC. Protein sequence: CSVDKVQGNEQFF.

This clonotype has at least ten counts. CDR3 in amino acids: CASSPQLAGVRNEQFF. DNA of the CDR3: TGTGCCAGCAGTCCTCAACTAGCGGGAGTGCGCAATGAGCAGTTCTTC. This chain uses TRBV27 with TRBJ2-1, with 11 bases fitting TRBD2. Germline V gene data show CDR1 as MNHEY and CDR2 as SMNVEV (reference sequence). The CDR3 length is 16 residues. The J segment lost 6 bases and the V segment lost 5 bases, leaving 9 bases of the junction unmatched.

This clonotype was picked up many times. CDR3 residues: CASSPGPNIQYF. The CDR3 DNA sequence: TGTGCCAGCAGTCCGGGACCCAACATTCAGTACTTC. The chain couples TRBV27 to TRBJ2-4; D possibly matches TRBD1 or TRBD2 (5 bases each). V lost 5 bases to trimming and J lost 7 bases, with 9 bases between them. The germline V gene has CDR1 MNHEY and CDR2 SMNVEV (reference sequence). This CDR3 region has 12 residues.

This clonotype has ten or more counts. The chain employs TRBV2 and TRBJ2-1, with D hard to call. The CDR3 covers 13 residues. Germline V gives CDR1 SNHLY, CDR2 FYNNEI. V lost 4 bases and J 5 bases, leaving 9 bases between the germline ends. The CDR3 nucleotides read TGTGCCAGCAGTGTTCGCATTGACAATGAGCAGTTCTTC. It translates to CASSVRIDNEQFF.

This clonotype showed up many times. This rearrangement joins TRBV3-1 to TRBJ2-7; no clear D. CDR1 is LGHDT, CDR2 YNNKEL, per germline (reference sequence). The CDR3 is made up of 12 amino acids. The germline V and J ends were trimmed by 2 bases and 1 base, with 3 bases remaining between them. CDR3 region: CASSQRSYEQYF. DNA of the CDR3: TGTGCCAGCAGCCAACGATCCTACGAGCAGTACTTC.

The CDR3 bases are TGTGCCAGCAGCGTAGACCGAGGCAGGGCATACGAGCAGTACTTC. Translating it yields CASSVDRGRAYEQYF. The V and J genes are TRBV7-2 and TRBJ2-7; D is perhaps TRBD1 (5 bases). Trimming took 5 bases from V and 4 from J, leaving 18 bases between them. The CDR3 runs to 15 residues. Germline loops: CDR1 SGHTA, CDR2 FQGNSA. Full variable domain (rest looked up from reference TRBV7-2 and TRBJ2-7): GAGVSQSPSNKVTEKGKDVELRCDPISGHTALYWYRQSLGQGLEFLIYFQGNSAPDKSGLPSDRFSAERTGGSVSTLTIQRTQQEDSAVYLCASSVDRGRAYEQYFGPGTRLTVT.

There are many counts of this clonotype. The CDR3 is CASSYSGDGQETQYF. CDR3 DNA: TGTGCCAGCAGTTACTCGGGGGATGGGCAAGAGACCCAGTACTTC. The V call is TRBV6-5, the J call TRBJ2-5; D is tentatively TRBD1 or TRBD2 (5 bases each). This CDR3 is built from 15 residues. Germline lookup yields CDR1 MNHEY and CDR2 SVGAGI. The V and J ends lost 0 bases and 2 bases respectively, with 10 bases between them.

V usage is TRBV20-1 and J usage is TRBJ1-1; maybe TRBD1 (5 bases). In germline, CDR1 is DFQATT, CDR2 SNEGSKA (reference sequence). The CDR3 is 11 residues long. The V gene lost 5 bases and the J gene lost 6 bases, with 10 bases spanning the gap. The CDR3 protein is CSAPRGAEAFF. CDR3 sequence (DNA): TGCAGTGCTCCGAGGGGTGCTGAAGCTTTCTTT.

This clonotype has ten or more counts. One end of the junction varies from germline; a read error may be responsible. The chain recombines TRBV3-1 with TRBJ1-5; D gene ambiguous. CDR1 LGHDT and CDR2 YNNKEL come from the germline V gene (reference sequence). This CDR3 contains 15 residues. CDR3 bases: TGTGTCAGCAGCCAAGGTGGAAATGGCAATCAGCCCCAGCATTTT. Its protein is CVSSQGGNGNQPQHF.

This clonotype is medium-sized (0.01 to 0.1%) in the sample. The CDR3 region has the DNA TGTGCCAGCAGTCAGTACGGGACAGGGTCTGAAAAACTGTTTTTT. Its protein product is CASSQYGTGSEKLFF. This chain uses TRBV7-6 with TRBJ1-4; 9 bases map to TRBD1. The CDR3 consists of 15 residues. Germline V CDR1 and CDR2: SGHVS, FNYEAQ. V trimming: 6 bases; J trimming: 7 bases; junction bases outside the gene matches: 9.

In this sample, this clonotype turned up many times. This chain uses TRBV6-5 with TRBJ2-5; D might be TRBD2 (6 bases). This CDR3 region has 14 residues. Trimming left V 6 bases short and J 4 bases short, with 15 bases between. Germline CDR1 MNHEY, CDR2 SVGAGI. Written as DNA, the CDR3 is TGTGCCAGCAGCCCCTTTTGGGGGGTAGAGACCCAGTACTTC. Residues: CASSPFWGVETQYF.

This clonotype rates as medium-sized. The chain uses TRBV7-2 and TRBJ2-1; D is possibly TRBD1 (5 bases). CDR1 and CDR2 (germline): SGHTA, FQGNSA. V lost 8 bases and J lost 7, with 12 bases in between. This CDR3 is 12 amino acids long. CDR3 nucleotides: TGTGCCAGCGGTGTGGGGCGGAATGAGCAGTTCTTC. This encodes CASGVGRNEQFF.

This clonotype came up many times. This rearrangement joins TRBV18 to TRBJ2-4, with 11 bases aligning to TRBD2. From germline, CDR1 is KGHSH and CDR2 LQKENI. Trimming took 6 bases from V and 0 from J; bases not matched to a gene: 13. This CDR3 has 19 amino acids. The CDR3 nucleotides read TGTGCCAGCTCGCTGTTGGCGGGACTAGCGGAAATAGCCAAAAACATTCAGTACTTC. Residues: CASSLLAGLAEIAKNIQYF.

This clonotype is judged medium-sized (0.01 to 0.1%). This sequence joins TRBV9 and TRBJ1-6; D gene uncertain. V lost 0 bases and J lost 6, with 1 base in between. This CDR3 comprises 12 residues. From germline, CDR1 is SGDLS and CDR2 YYNGEE. The chain's CDR3 is CASSVGNSPLHF. CDR3 sequence (DNA): TGTGCCAGCAGCGTAGGTAATTCACCCCTCCACTTT.

This clonotype is termed large. The chain links TRBV20-1 to TRBJ1-1; D remains ambiguous. Germline V gene sequence: CDR1 DFQATT, CDR2 SNEGSKA (reference sequence). CDR3 length: 16 amino acids. V was shortened by 2 bases and J by 0 bases, with 16 bases between the two germline ends. CDR3 bases: TGCAGTGCTAGAACAACCGCGGGTTTCATGAACACTGAAGCTTTCTTT. Translated: CSARTTAGFMNTEAFF.

The chain joins TRBV20-1 to TRBJ2-7; 9 bases align to TRBD1. The germline CDR1 and CDR2 sequences are DFQATT and SNEGSKA (reference sequence). The CDR3 consists of 13 residues. The trim removed 6 bases at V and 7 bases at J, leaving 10 bases unmatched. CDR3 DNA sequence: TGCAGTGCCCACGGGGGACAGGGCGGGGAGCAGTACTTC. Translating it yields CSAHGGQGGEQYF.

The table lists this clonotype with many counts. The chain is built from TRBV15 and TRBJ2-3; D is unclear. The CDR3 length is 12 residues. CDR1 LNHNV and CDR2 YYDKDF come from the germline V gene (reference sequence). Trimming cost V 0 bases and J 6 bases, with 4 bases left between them. As DNA, the CDR3 is TGTGCCACCAGCAGAGATCTGGATACGCAGTATTTT. Encoded protein: CATSRDLDTQYF.

This clonotype was recorded many times. The rearrangement links TRBV7-2 to TRBJ1-6; tentatively, D is TRBD1 (5 bases). V gave up 10 bases and J gave up 8 bases, with 15 bases separating them. Germline values: CDR1 SGHTA, CDR2 FQGNSA. The CDR3 runs 13 residues. CDR3: CAIGLGGYSPLHF. CDR3 bases: TGTGCCATCGGCCTTGGGGGGTATTCACCCCTCCACTTT.

By share, this clonotype counts as medium-sized (0.01 to 0.1%). This sequence joins TRBV4-1 and TRBJ2-1; D possibly matches TRBD1 or TRBD2 (5 bases each). Trimming took off 4 bases at V and 0 bases at J, with 19 bases between the two ends. CDR1 is MGHRA and CDR2 is YSYEKL in the germline V gene. This CDR3 comprises 18 residues. This chain's CDR3 is CASSRGPAGGPSYNEQFF. Here the CDR3 DNA reads TGCGCCAGCAGCCGGGGACCCGCGGGCGGACCCTCCTACAATGAGCAGTTCTTC.

By sample share, this clonotype is medium-sized (0.01 to 0.1%). The chain is built from TRBV18 and TRBJ2-7; possible D gene TRBD1, 8 bases. Germline CDR1 and CDR2: KGHSH and LQKENI. The CDR3 is made up of 14 amino acids. Trimming stripped 3 bases from V and 5 bases from J, with 14 bases between. This CDR3 reads CASSPYRGGDEQYF. Written as DNA, the CDR3 is TGTGCCAGCTCACCGTACAGGGGGGGCGACGAGCAGTACTTC.

This clonotype was seen at least ten times. The rearrangement links TRBV12-3 or TRBV12-4 to TRBJ1-5; the D is unclear. V was shortened by 2 bases and J by 6 bases, with 5 bases between the two germline ends. The CDR3 contains 12 residues. CDR3 amino acids: CASSLFVQPQHF. The CDR3 DNA reads as TGTGCCAGCAGTTTATTCGTTCAGCCCCAGCATTTT.

By frequency in the sample, this clonotype is medium-sized. The chain is built from TRBV11-2 and TRBJ1-6; a weak D match, TRBD1 (5 bases). Germline V CDR1 and CDR2: SGHAT, FQNNGV. V lost 1 base to trimming and J lost 7 bases, with 11 bases between them. The CDR3 is made up of 15 amino acids. The DNA for the CDR3 is TGTGCCAGCAGCTTAGTCTCAGGGTTCAATTCACCCCTCCACTTT. It yields the protein CASSLVSGFNSPLHF. Variable domain in full (rest from reference TRBV11-2 and TRBJ1-6): EAGVAQSPRYKIIEKRQSVAFWCNPISGHATLYWYQQILGQGPKLLIQFQNNGVVDDSQLPKDRFSAERLKGVDSTLKIQPAKLEDSAVYLCASSLVSGFNSPLHFGNGTRLTVT.

This clonotype is termed medium-sized. The V and J genes are TRBV6-5 and TRBJ2-5; perhaps TRBD2 as D (5 bases). The V gene's germline CDR1 is MNHEY and CDR2 SVGAGI. CDR3 size: 12 residues. V lost 7 bases, J lost 4 bases, and 10 bases lay in between. CDR3 sequence: CASTARGETQYF. Here the CDR3 DNA reads TGTGCCAGCACGGCTCGGGGAGAGACCCAGTACTTC.

The J gene is TRBJ2-3, the V gene TRBV21-1. TRBV21-1 has pseudogene status. This CDR3 is built from 11 residues. The CDR3 loop is CASSNDDTQYF. The CDR3 DNA reads TGTGCCAGCAGCAACGATGATACGCAGTATTTT.

This clonotype was counted ten times or more. CDR3 in amino acids: CSARDSGGAGNEQFF. The DNA for the CDR3 is TGCAGTGCTAGAGATTCGGGGGGAGCAGGTAATGAGCAGTTCTTC. This chain joins TRBV20-1 and TRBJ2-1, with 7 bases fitting TRBD2. V was pared by 0 bases and J by 7 bases, with 9 bases of the junction left unmatched. The length of the CDR3 is 15 residues. Germline assignment: CDR1 DFQATT and CDR2 SNEGSKA (reference sequence).

This clonotype is judged medium-sized. The chain carries TRBV11-2 and TRBJ1-1; D is uncertain. CDR1 is SGHAT and CDR2 is FQNNGV in the germline V gene. V was shortened by 4 bases and J by 1 base, with 4 bases between the two germline ends. CDR3 length: 12 amino acids. DNA for the CDR3: TGTGCCAGCAGCTCCGGGAACACTGAAGCTTTCTTT. Its protein product is CASSSGNTEAFF.

The chain combines TRBV3-1 with TRBJ1-1; no definite D call. The V end lost 5 bases, the J end lost 7 bases, and 8 bases lay between the germline ends. CDR1 and CDR2 from the germline V gene are LGHDT and YNNKEL (reference sequence). This CDR3 is built from 11 residues. CDR3 loop: CASSIRYEAFF. In nucleotides, the CDR3 is TGTGCCAGCAGCATACGTTATGAAGCTTTCTTT.

The chain carries TRBV5-8 and TRBJ1-5; D remains ambiguous. V lost 0 bases and J lost 7, with 14 bases in between. This CDR3 comprises 15 residues. The germline gives CDR1 SGHTS, CDR2 YDEGEE. The CDR3 DNA follows: TGTGCCAGCAGCTTGGTGGCAGGCGTCTTCCAGCCCCAGCATTTT. Encoded protein: CASSLVAGVFQPQHF.

Ten or more counts support this clonotype. The chain joins TRBV7-8 to TRBJ2-7; 11 nucleotides line up with TRBD2. Germline-derived CDR1 and CDR2 are SGHVS and FQNEAQ. The CDR3 covers 14 residues. The J segment lost 4 bases and the V segment lost 5 bases, leaving 4 bases of the junction unmatched. DNA for the CDR3: TGTGCCAGCAGCCGCACTAGCGGGGGATACGAGCAGTACTTC. Translating gives CASSRTSGGYEQYF.

This clonotype counts as medium-sized. The chain has TRBV20-1 and TRBJ1-4; D is uncertain. The V and J ends lost 1 base and 0 bases respectively, with 6 bases between them. The CDR3 sequence is 14 residues long. Germline V gene sequence: CDR1 DFQATT, CDR2 SNEGSKA (reference sequence). CDR3 loop: CSARADATNEKLFF. The CDR3 nucleotides read TGCAGTGCTAGAGCAGACGCAACTAATGAAAAACTGTTTTTT.